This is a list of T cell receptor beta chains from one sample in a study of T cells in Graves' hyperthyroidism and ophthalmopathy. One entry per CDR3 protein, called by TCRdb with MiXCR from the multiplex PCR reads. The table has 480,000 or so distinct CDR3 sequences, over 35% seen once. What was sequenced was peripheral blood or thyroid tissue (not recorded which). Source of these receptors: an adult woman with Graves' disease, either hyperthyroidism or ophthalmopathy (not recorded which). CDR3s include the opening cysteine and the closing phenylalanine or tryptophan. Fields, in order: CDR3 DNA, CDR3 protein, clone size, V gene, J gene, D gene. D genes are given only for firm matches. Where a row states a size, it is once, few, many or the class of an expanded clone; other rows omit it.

TGTGCCATCAGGACAGGGGCCAGTGAAGCTTTCTTT	CAIRTGASEAFF	many	TRBV10-3	TRBJ1-1	TRBD1
TGTGCCAGCAGCGTAGCTCCAGCGGGAGGAGAGGAAAAACTGTTTTTT	CASSVAPAGGEEKLFF	NA	TRBV9	TRBJ1-4	NA
TGCGCCAGCAGTGAGCCGGACAGGGGCTATGGCTACACCTTC	CASSEPDRGYGYTF	NA	TRBV10-2	TRBJ1-2	TRBD1
TGCGCCAGCTCCCCAGGGGTGGTGGGCACTGAAGCTTTCTTT	CASSPGVVGTEAFF	NA	TRBV5-1	TRBJ1-1	NA
TGTGCCAGCAGTTCAAGGGACTTCTACGAGCAGTACTTC	CASSSRDFYEQYF	few	TRBV28	TRBJ2-7	NA
TGCGCCAGCAGCGACAGGACGAACACTGAAGCTTTCTTT	CASSDRTNTEAFF	NA	TRBV5-1	TRBJ1-1	NA
TGCGCCAGCAGCAGGACAGGACAAGAGGCCCAGTACTTC	CASSRTGQEAQYF	NA	TRBV5-1	TRBJ2-5	TRBD1
TGCAGCGTTGGACTAGCGGGAGGGCTAGCGGAACAAGAGACCCAGTACTTC	CSVGLAGGLAEQETQYF	NA	TRBV29-1	TRBJ2-5	TRBD2
TGTGCCAGCAGTGAGGGCGGCTACACCTTC	CASSEGGYTF	NA	TRBV2	TRBJ1-2	NA
TGTGCCAGCAGTTTATCTTGGACAGGGCGAAACTCCCAGTACTTC	CASSLSWTGRNSQYF	once	TRBV27	TRBJ2-5	TRBD1
TGTGCCAGCAGCTATGGGGTTAATTCACCCCTCCACTTT	CASSYGVNSPLHF	many	TRBV6-5	TRBJ1-6	NA
TGCAGCGTTGGGGGGGAGAACACCGGGGAGCTGTTTTTT	CSVGGENTGELFF	many	TRBV29-1	TRBJ2-2	NA
TGTGCCACATTGGGCCAAGCGAACACCGGGGAGCTGTTTTTT	CATLGQANTGELFF	many	TRBV12-3/TRBV12-4	TRBJ2-2	NA
TGCAGTGCTAGAGATCAGAATTTT	CSARDQNF	NA	TRBV20-1	TRBJ1-3	NA
TGTGCCACCCGGACTAGCGGGAGTGGGGAGACCCAGTACTTC	CATRTSGSGETQYF	NA	TRBV10-3	TRBJ2-5	TRBD2
TGTGCCAGCAGCTTATCCCCCCGGGTCCACGAGCAGTACTTC	CASSLSPRVHEQYF	many	TRBV7-2	TRBJ2-7	NA
TGTGCCACCAGCAGCAGTCCAGGTGGGGCCAACGTCCTGACTTTC	CATSSSPGGANVLTF	NA	TRBV15	TRBJ2-6	NA
TGTGCCAGCAGCTTCACCGGGCTTAATTCACCCCTCCACTTT	CASSFTGLNSPLHF	NA	TRBV7-2	TRBJ1-6	NA
TGTGCCAGCAGCTACACCGGGACAGGGTCGAACGAGCAGTACTTC	CASSYTGTGSNEQYF	NA	TRBV7-6	TRBJ2-7	TRBD1
TGCGCCAGCAGCTACGGACAGGCGGGCTATGGCTACACCTTC	CASSYGQAGYGYTF	NA	TRBV5-1	TRBJ1-2	TRBD1
TGTGCCAGTAGTAGGGGACTCTCGGCTAGTGACAATCAGCCCCAGCATTTT	CASSRGLSASDNQPQHF	NA	TRBV19	TRBJ1-5	NA
TGTGCCATCAGGGGAGGACAGGGTATGAACACTGAAGCCTTCTTT	CAIRGGQGMNTEAFF	NA	TRBV10-3	TRBJ1-1	TRBD1
TGTGCCAGCAGCGCCATCGAGGGTCCTACTGAAGCTTTCTTT	CASSAIEGPTEAFF	many	TRBV9	TRBJ1-1	NA
TGTGCCAGCAGCTTGGCCTGGAACCTCCGCTACGAGCAGTACTTC	CASSLAWNLRYEQYF	NA	TRBV7-9	TRBJ2-7	NA
TGTGCCACCAGCAGAGATTTGGACCCCGTGGACTATGGCTACACCTTC	CATSRDLDPVDYGYTF	NA	TRBV15	TRBJ1-2	NA
TGCAGCGCTGGAACGAACAGGCTGTTTTTT	CSAGTNRLFF	NA	TRBV29-1	TRBJ1-4	NA
TGTGCCAGCAGCTTGAAGGGGGAAGACTATGGCTACACCTTC	CASSLKGEDYGYTF	NA	TRBV11-1	TRBJ1-2	NA
TGTGCCAGCAGTCCCGGGGCTAGCGGGAGGGCCTCTCAAGAGACCCAGTACTTC	CASSPGASGRASQETQYF	NA	TRBV6-5	TRBJ2-5	TRBD2
TGTGCCAGCAGTCCGGGGAAGGGCGCGAGCAATCAGCCCCAGCATTTT	CASSPGKGASNQPQHF	many	TRBV12-3/TRBV12-4	TRBJ1-5	NA
TGCAGCGTTGAAAAAGGGGAGGAGACCCAGTACTTC	CSVEKGEETQYF	NA	TRBV29-1	TRBJ2-5	NA
TGTGCCAGCAGCCACGGACTGGGACTTTTGGTGAACACTGAAGCTTTCTTT	CASSHGLGLLVNTEAFF	NA	TRBV14	TRBJ1-1	NA
TGCAGTGGGGGTGCAACTAATGAAAAACTGTTTTTT	CSGGATNEKLFF	few	TRBV20-1	TRBJ1-4	NA
TGCAGTGCTAGAGCGGGGCCTGAGGGCTACACCTTC	CSARAGPEGYTF	NA	TRBV20-1	TRBJ1-2	NA
TGTGCCAGCAGTGGTTTGACTAGCGCGGTGTTCGGGGAGACCCAGTACTTC	CASSGLTSAVFGETQYF	NA	TRBV25-1	TRBJ2-5	TRBD2
TGTGCCGTGGGGAGCGGCTTCCAGACCTACGAGCAGTACTTC	CAVGSGFQTYEQYF	NA	TRBV7-2	TRBJ2-7	NA
TGTGCCAGTACCTCCGGACAGTATAATTCACCCCTCCACTTT	CASTSGQYNSPLHF	many	TRBV19	TRBJ1-6	NA
TGTGCCAGCAGCCCTCAGGGACAGGGGGGTTCCGGGCAGTACTTC	CASSPQGQGGSGQYF	NA	TRBV2	TRBJ2-7	TRBD1
TGTGCCATCGGAGGGGAGGGTGACACTGAAGCTTTCTTT	CAIGGEGDTEAFF	NA	TRBV10-3	TRBJ1-1	NA
TGTGCCAGCAGCCTCCGGGCGGTTCAAGTGGGCACTGAAGCTTTCTTT	CASSLRAVQVGTEAFF	NA	TRBV7-2	TRBJ1-1	NA
TGCGCCAGCAGCCAAGAACAGGGTCGTGCTTTCTTT	CASSQEQGRAFF	NA	TRBV4-1	TRBJ1-1	NA
TGTGCCAGCAGCAACAGTGCTAATGAAAAACTGTTTTTT	CASSNSANEKLFF	NA	TRBV7-8	TRBJ1-4	NA